A selection of T cell receptor beta chains follows, all from one sample in a study of beta chain features in type 1 diabetes. TCRdb's table, derived via immunoSEQ multiplex PCR, lists solely in-frame clones and lacks some. The sample carries 500,000 to 650,000 clones, roughly 12% recorded once. The sequencing sample was made of naive CD4+ T cells from blood. The receptors here all came from a man aged 30 to 39 with type 1 diabetes. The CDR3 runs from the conserved cysteine through the conserved F or W. A D gene is named only where the DNA matches it firmly. For some rows the clone size is stated as once, few or many, or as a class when expanded; others skip it.

v_call: TRBV19
d_call: TRBD2
j_call: TRBJ2-7
clone_size: few
cdr3_aa: CASSIRMGGDVYEQYF
cdr3_nt: TGTGCCAGTAGTATAAGGATGGGAGGGGATGTCTACGAGCAGTACTTC

v_call: TRBV27
d_call: .
j_call: TRBJ1-4
clone_size: few
cdr3_aa: CASSRQLDGTKNEKLFF
cdr3_nt: TGTGCCAGCAGTCGTCAACTCGACGGGACAAAGAATGAAAAACTGTTTTTT

v_call: TRBV7-9
d_call: .
j_call: TRBJ1-4
clone_size: few
cdr3_aa: CASSLLDLNEKLFF
cdr3_nt: TGTGCCAGCAGCCTTCTGGACCTTAATGAAAAACTGTTTTTT

v_call: TRBV9
d_call: .
j_call: TRBJ2-3
clone_size: .
cdr3_aa: CASSVGGTDTQYF
cdr3_nt: TGTGCCAGCAGCGTAGGGGGCACAGATACGCAGTATTTT

v_call: TRBV4-1
d_call: TRBD1
j_call: TRBJ1-2
clone_size: .
cdr3_aa: CASSQGQGAAYGYTF
cdr3_nt: TGCGCCAGCAGCCAAGGACAGGGGGCGGCTTATGGCTACACCTTC

v_call: TRBV2
d_call: .
j_call: TRBJ1-5
clone_size: once
cdr3_aa: CASIGGVNQPQHF
cdr3_nt: TGTGCCAGCATTGGGGGAGTCAATCAGCCCCAGCATTTT

v_call: TRBV9
d_call: TRBD2
j_call: TRBJ2-5
clone_size: .
cdr3_aa: CASSVGRGGQETQYF
cdr3_nt: TGTGCCAGCAGCGTAGGTCGCGGGGGACAAGAGACCCAGTACTTC

v_call: TRBV27
d_call: .
j_call: TRBJ2-7
clone_size: few
cdr3_aa: CASSPHPHYEQYF
cdr3_nt: TGTGCCAGCAGTCCCCATCCGCACTACGAGCAGTACTTC

v_call: TRBV19
d_call: TRBD1
j_call: TRBJ2-7
clone_size: few
cdr3_aa: CATATGTGVVEFEQYF
cdr3_nt: TGTGCCACCGCAACCGGGACAGGAGTTGTAGAATTCGAGCAGTACTTC

v_call: TRBV2
d_call: TRBD1
j_call: TRBJ1-2
clone_size: few
cdr3_aa: CASSEEGTGYGYTF
cdr3_nt: TGTGCCAGCAGTGAAGAAGGGACAGGATATGGCTACACCTTC

v_call: TRBV18
d_call: .
j_call: TRBJ2-7
clone_size: few
cdr3_aa: CASSPPTRVLDEQYF
cdr3_nt: TGTGCCAGCTCACCCCCCACGAGGGTGTTGGACGAGCAGTACTTC

v_call: TRBV30
d_call: .
j_call: TRBJ2-7
clone_size: few
cdr3_aa: CAWSVSAYEQYF
cdr3_nt: TGTGCCTGGAGTGTCTCAGCCTACGAGCAGTACTTC

v_call: TRBV10-3
d_call: .
j_call: TRBJ1-1
clone_size: .
cdr3_aa: CATMGRAEAFF
cdr3_nt: TGTGCCACCATGGGGAGGGCTGAAGCTTTCTTT

v_call: TRBV6-5
d_call: .
j_call: TRBJ1-2
clone_size: .
cdr3_aa: CASSTTDAYGYTF
cdr3_nt: TGTGCCAGCAGCACGACAGATGCCTATGGCTACACCTTC

v_call: TRBV2
d_call: .
j_call: TRBJ1-3
clone_size: few
cdr3_aa: CASSEEGGAGNTIYF
cdr3_nt: TGTGCCAGCAGTGAAGAGGGGGGTGCTGGAAACACCATATATTTT

v_call: TRBV6-1
d_call: .
j_call: TRBJ2-6
clone_size: .
cdr3_aa: CASRGHSGANVLTF
cdr3_nt: TGTGCCAGCCGGGGACATTCTGGGGCCAACGTCCTGACTTTC

v_call: TRBV5-4
d_call: .
j_call: TRBJ2-3
clone_size: few
cdr3_aa: CASSLQSADTQYF
cdr3_nt: TGTGCCAGCAGCTTGCAATCAGCAGATACGCAGTATTTT

v_call: TRBV4-1
d_call: TRBD1
j_call: TRBJ1-6
clone_size: .
cdr3_aa: CASSQARTGGSSPLHF
cdr3_nt: TGCGCCAGCAGCCAAGCTCGGACAGGGGGAAGTTCACCCCTCCACTTT

v_call: TRBV9
d_call: .
j_call: TRBJ1-2
clone_size: few
cdr3_aa: CASSVGAENYGYTF
cdr3_nt: TGTGCCAGCAGCGTAGGCGCGGAGAACTATGGCTACACCTTC

v_call: TRBV7-9
d_call: TRBD1
j_call: TRBJ2-7
clone_size: .
cdr3_aa: CASSGTAMKYF
cdr3_nt: TGTGCCAGCAGCGGGACAGCCATGAAGTACTTC

v_call: TRBV4-2
d_call: .
j_call: TRBJ2-4
clone_size: .
cdr3_aa: CASSQDREGRILAKNIQYF
cdr3_nt: TGTGCCAGCAGCCAAGATCGAGAAGGCAGGATCCTAGCCAAAAACATTCAGTACTTC

v_call: TRBV12-5
d_call: .
j_call: TRBJ2-3
clone_size: few
cdr3_aa: CASGLVVDGGIRPDTQYF
cdr3_nt: TGTGCTAGTGGTTTGGTAGTTGATGGGGGAATCAGGCCAGATACGCAGTATTTT

v_call: TRBV4-2
d_call: .
j_call: TRBJ2-7
clone_size: .
cdr3_aa: CASSQDKARTALYEQYF
cdr3_nt: TGTGCCAGCAGCCAAGATAAGGCTCGGACAGCCCTGTACGAGCAGTACTTC

v_call: TRBV29-1
d_call: .
j_call: TRBJ2-1
clone_size: .
cdr3_aa: CSVKGVRDGEQFF
cdr3_nt: TGCAGCGTTAAGGGGGTTCGGGACGGTGAGCAGTTCTTC

v_call: TRBV2
d_call: .
j_call: TRBJ1-4
clone_size: few
cdr3_aa: CASSEYRVLFF
cdr3_nt: TGTGCCAGCAGTGAGTACAGGGTACTGTTTTTT

v_call: TRBV5-4
d_call: TRBD2
j_call: TRBJ2-7
clone_size: .
cdr3_aa: CATSGGGYEQYF
cdr3_nt: TGTGCCACCTCCGGGGGGGGCTACGAGCAGTACTTC

v_call: TRBV4-3
d_call: .
j_call: TRBJ2-3
clone_size: .
cdr3_aa: CASSQGPDRITDTQYF
cdr3_nt: TGCGCCAGCAGCCAAGGCCCTGACAGGATCACAGATACGCAGTATTTT

v_call: TRBV6-5
d_call: .
j_call: TRBJ1-1
clone_size: few
cdr3_aa: CASSYSRTDTEAFF
cdr3_nt: TGTGCCAGCAGTTACTCCCGGACAGACACTGAAGCTTTCTTT

v_call: TRBV29-1
d_call: .
j_call: TRBJ2-3
clone_size: .
cdr3_aa: CSASASTDTQYF
cdr3_nt: TGCAGCGCCAGTGCTAGCACAGATACGCAGTATTTT

v_call: TRBV5-6
d_call: .
j_call: TRBJ1-2
clone_size: few
cdr3_aa: CASSFFAVQGYTF
cdr3_nt: TGTGCCAGCAGCTTCTTCGCGGTGCAAGGCTACACCTTC

v_call: TRBV29-1
d_call: .
j_call: TRBJ1-4
clone_size: few
cdr3_aa: CSVGLPLNEKLFF
cdr3_nt: TGCAGCGTCGGACTTCCATTAAATGAAAAACTGTTTTTT

v_call: TRBV2
d_call: TRBD1
j_call: TRBJ1-6
clone_size: .
cdr3_aa: CASVRDRGSPLHF
cdr3_nt: TGTGCCAGCGTTCGGGACAGGGGATCACCCCTCCACTTT

v_call: TRBV7-7
d_call: .
j_call: TRBJ2-3
clone_size: .
cdr3_aa: CASSPSGSTDTQYF
cdr3_nt: TGTGCCAGCAGCCCGAGCGGGAGCACAGATACGCAGTATTTT

v_call: TRBV4-3
d_call: .
j_call: TRBJ1-1
clone_size: .
cdr3_aa: CASSQEEVGLALF
cdr3_nt: TGCGCCAGCAGCCAAGAAGAAGTCGGGCTCGCCCTCTTT

v_call: TRBV18
d_call: .
j_call: TRBJ2-5
clone_size: few
cdr3_aa: CASSPNDGRETQYF
cdr3_nt: TGTGCCAGCTCACCAAACGACGGCCGGGAGACCCAGTACTTC

v_call: TRBV29-1
d_call: TRBD2
j_call: TRBJ2-5
clone_size: .
cdr3_aa: CSVGEGLAGTQYF
cdr3_nt: TGCAGCGTTGGTGAGGGACTAGCGGGGACCCAGTACTTC

v_call: TRBV28
d_call: .
j_call: TRBJ2-5
clone_size: .
cdr3_aa: CASRGQETQYF
cdr3_nt: TGTGCCAGCCGAGGTCAAGAGACCCAGTACTTC

v_call: TRBV6-5
d_call: .
j_call: TRBJ1-1
clone_size: few
cdr3_aa: CASSYSGAQFTEAFF
cdr3_nt: TGTGCCAGCAGTTACTCGGGCGCCCAATTCACTGAAGCTTTCTTT

v_call: TRBV7-8
d_call: TRBD1
j_call: TRBJ1-4
clone_size: few
cdr3_aa: CASSITGANEKLFF
cdr3_nt: TGTGCCAGCAGCATTACAGGGGCGAATGAAAAACTGTTTTTT